This T cell receptor (beta chain) appears in the sequencing data of a study of shared T cell receptors in the human thymus. Clones were sequenced by immunoSEQ multiplex PCR, and TCRdb holds only the in-frame ones, with some missing. In the table there are approximately 730,000 clones, 80% to 90% of which are singletons. The same specimen was also included in a second study, on human thymus T cells. That study reports: Congenital heart defects were the reason for the corrective surgery that the donors, healthy Finnish infants, were having. Resected material from corrective heart surgery provided the thymus tissue analysed. Both thymic and peripheral blood repertoires showed apparently biased V and J usage. Overlap was high between thymic repertoires from unrelated individuals, as reported in related research.

This TCR came from a girl less than two years old with a congenital heart defect. The sequencing sample was made of thymocytes.

For the CDR3, the DNA is TGCGCCAGCAGCCGGGAAGGGGGCAGGGTCTATAATTCACCCCTCCACTTT. Translated: CASSREGGRVYNSPLHF. This chain uses TRBV4-3 with TRBJ1-6; the match to TRBD1 covers 7 bases. Germline CDR1 is LGHNA and CDR2 is YSLEER. CDR3 length equals 17 residues. V lost 4 bases, J lost 3 bases, and 9 bases stayed unmatched.